Listed here are 23 T cell receptor beta chains from one sample, sequenced in a study of regulatory T cells in long-lasting Graves disease. CDR3-region Arm-PCR and iRepertoire HTBI primers produced the TCR beta libraries. TCRdb itself ran the multiplex PCR reads through MiXCR, one entry per CDR3 protein. The profile shows around 460,000 distinct CDR3 sequences, 20% to 25% of them singletons. The time point here: persistent/refractory GD, antithyroid drugs over 5 years with positive TRAb. From PBMCs, RNA was extracted and then used to make the TCR library. The specimen was peripheral blood mononuclear cells (PBMCs), collected when the disease was refractory, from a patient treated with antithyroid drugs. These TCRs come from a female donor with Graves disease.

The chain uses TRBV7-9 and TRBJ2-1; D remains ambiguous. V was pared by 2 bases and J by 8 bases, with 7 bases between. The germline V gene encodes CDR1 SEHNR and CDR2 FQNEAQ (reference sequence). The CDR3 covers 12 residues. The CDR3: CASSLLGDEQFF. The CDR3 region has the DNA TGTGCCAGCAGCTTATTAGGCGATGAGCAGTTCTTC. Combining the CDR3 with reference TRBV7-9 and TRBJ2-1 gives the whole variable domain DTGVSQNPRHKITKRGQNVTFRCDPISEHNRLYWYRQTLGQGPEFLTYFQNEAQLEKSRLLSDRFSAERPKGSFSTLEIQRTEQGDSAMYLCASSLLGDEQFFGPGTRLTVL.

Regarding this clonotype: At one of its ends the junction is not consistent with the germline gene, which may arise from a read error. The chain links TRBV11-1 to TRBJ1-1, with 8 nucleotides matching TRBD1. CDR3 size: 13 residues. Per the germline V gene, CDR1 is SGHAT and CDR2 is FQDESV (reference sequence). This chain's CDR3 is CASRGDRNTGAFF. In nucleotides, the CDR3 is TGTGCCAGCAGGGGGGACAGGAACACTGGAGCTTTCTTT.

This clonotype has a count of ten or more. The CDR3 nucleotides read TGTGCCAGCAGTGAAGCGGGCCGAGGGTTCCCCACTGAAGCTTTCTTT. It yields the protein CASSEAGRGFPTEAFF. This chain joins TRBV6-2 or TRBV6-3 and TRBJ1-1; D remains unclear. Germline CDR1 and CDR2: MNHEY and SVGEGT. This CDR3 has 16 amino acids. V was clipped by 5 bases and J by 4 bases, with 20 bases between them.

This clonotype was found many times. The CDR3 sequence is CASSLANRTGIQETQYF. CDR3 DNA sequence: TGTGCCAGCAGCTTAGCTAACAGGACAGGGATCCAAGAGACCCAGTACTTC. The chain recombines TRBV11-3 with TRBJ2-5; TRBD1 agrees at 8 bases. The CDR3 sequence is 17 residues long. Germline loops: CDR1 SGHNT, CDR2 YENEEA. J was trimmed by 1 base and V by 1 base; bases with no gene match: 8.

The chain couples TRBV11-2 to TRBJ2-7, with no clear D. Germline lookup yields CDR1 SGHAT and CDR2 FQNNGV. This CDR3 contains 12 residues. V lost 4 bases, J lost 3 bases, and 7 bases lay in between. CDR3 nucleotide sequence: TGTGCCAGCAGCTCCCTCCGCTACGAGCAGTACTTC. Translating it yields CASSSLRYEQYF.

The sample holds many counts of this clonotype. The V call is TRBV2, the J call TRBJ2-4; D is unresolved. Trimming removed 8 bases from V and 0 bases from J, with 17 bases in between. Germline loops: CDR1 SNHLY, CDR2 FYNNEI. There are 16 residues in the CDR3. The CDR3 sequence is CASGERWAEAKNIQYF. Written as DNA, the CDR3 is TGTGCCAGCGGCGAACGTTGGGCGGAAGCCAAAAACATTCAGTACTTC.

This clonotype was found many times. The chain combines TRBV3-1 with TRBJ1-4; no reliable D call. Trimming took 2 bases from V and 8 from J, leaving 12 bases between them. This CDR3 is built from 14 residues. Germline V gives CDR1 LGHDT, CDR2 YNNKEL (reference sequence). In nucleotides, the CDR3 is TGTGCCAGCAGCCAATCGAGCCTTGAGGAAAAACTGTTTTTT. Protein sequence: CASSQSSLEEKLFF.

This clonotype was recorded at least ten times. J is TRBJ1-6 and V is TRBV11-2; 9 nucleotides line up with TRBD1. CDR3 size: 14 residues. Germline V gives CDR1 SGHAT, CDR2 FQNNGV. V lost 5 bases to trimming and J lost 11 bases; unmatched junction nucleotides: 7. For the CDR3, the DNA is TGTGCCAGCAGCCCCGGGACAGGGAGGCCACCCCTCCACTTT. It codes for CASSPGTGRPPLHF.

This chain joins TRBV24-1 and TRBJ2-1; D may be TRBD1 or TRBD2 (5 bases each). V lost 1 base and J 0 bases, leaving 12 bases between the germline ends. The CDR3 spans 17 residues. Germline V CDR1 and CDR2: KGHDR, SFDVKD. The CDR3 here is CATSDLVRGSSYNEQFF. Written as DNA, the CDR3 is TGTGCCACCAGTGATTTAGTACGGGGCAGCTCCTACAATGAGCAGTTCTTC.

This clonotype appeared many times. The rearrangement joins TRBV28 to TRBJ1-2; D is unclear. The length of the CDR3 is 14 residues. Germline V gene data show CDR1 as MDHEN and CDR2 as SYDVKM. V was cut by 2 bases and J by 4 bases, with 11 bases left in between. The CDR3 protein is CASSLAGPFYGYTF. In DNA form, the CDR3 reads TGTGCCAGCAGTTTAGCCGGACCGTTCTATGGCTACACCTTC.

This clonotype was seen only a few times. This chain links TRBV7-9 with TRBJ2-7; D ambiguous. Trimming shortened V by 3 bases and J by 3 bases, and 12 bases separated the two germline ends. Per the germline V gene, CDR1 is SEHNR and CDR2 is FQNEAQ (reference sequence). This CDR3 spans 14 amino acids. DNA of the CDR3: TGTGCCAGCAGCTTGAACAGCCAGCTCTACGAGCAGTACTTC. This encodes CASSLNSQLYEQYF.

This chain joins TRBV10-3 and TRBJ2-7, with TRBD1 identical over 9 bases. Germline assignment: CDR1 ENHRY and CDR2 SYGVKD. J gave up 2 bases and V 3 bases, and 5 bases lay outside the gene matches. The CDR3 runs to 15 residues. In DNA, the CDR3 is TGTGCCATCAGTGAAGGGACAGGGTCCCCCTACGAGCAGTACTTC. It codes for CAISEGTGSPYEQYF.

In this sample, this clonotype turned up many times. This chain uses TRBV7-2 with TRBJ2-7; 12 nucleotides match TRBD2. The CDR3 is 14 residues long. V dropped 4 bases and J dropped 7; count of bases not matched to a gene: 5. CDR1 and CDR2 (germline): SGHTA, FQGNSA. In DNA form, the CDR3 reads TGTGCCAGCAGCTCTAGCGGGGGGGCCGAAGAGCAGTACTTC. This gives the protein CASSSSGGAEEQYF.

This clonotype turned up a few times. V usage is TRBV5-1 and J usage is TRBJ1-4, with 7 nucleotides matching TRBD1. There are 15 residues in the CDR3. V gave up 4 bases and J gave up 4 bases; unmatched junction bases: 7. Looked up from germline, CDR1 is SGHRS and CDR2 is YFSETQ. The CDR3 reads CASSPNGQDNEKLFF. Here the CDR3 DNA reads TGCGCCAGCAGCCCAAACGGACAGGATAATGAAAAACTGTTTTTT. Drawing the rest from reference TRBV5-1 and TRBJ1-4, the complete variable domain is KAGVTQTPRYLIKTRGQQVTLSCSPISGHRSVSWYQQTPGQGLQFLFEYFSETQRNKGNFPGRFSGRQFSNSRSEMNVSTLELGDSALYLCASSPNGQDNEKLFFGSGTQLSVL.

The sample holds many counts of this clonotype. This rearrangement joins TRBV12-3 or TRBV12-4 to TRBJ1-1; D is unclear. V lost 5 bases and J 2 bases, leaving 12 bases between the germline ends. The CDR3 consists of 14 residues. This CDR3 reads CASSAYKGNTEAFF. CDR3 bases: TGTGCCAGCAGTGCTTACAAGGGCAACACTGAAGCTTTCTTT.

This clonotype was seen ten or more times. The V gene is TRBV2, the J gene TRBJ2-7; D possibly matches TRBD1 or TRBD2 (6 bases each). The CDR3 runs to 15 residues. V shed 1 base and J shed 2 bases, with 12 bases lying between them. Germline lookup yields CDR1 SNHLY and CDR2 FYNNEI. This chain's CDR3 is CASSEGGRDTYEQYF. The CDR3 bases are TGTGCCAGCAGTGAAGGGGGGCGGGACACCTACGAGCAGTACTTC.

This clonotype showed up just a few times. This chain links TRBV7-9 with TRBJ2-2; D is perhaps TRBD2 (5 bases). The CDR3 runs 16 residues. Germline V CDR1 and CDR2: SEHNR, FQNEAQ (reference sequence). Trimming took off 5 bases at V and 1 base at J, with 14 bases between the two ends. The DNA for the CDR3 is TGTGCCAGCAGCACCTTTAGAGGGCTGAACACCGGGGAGCTGTTTTTT. Translating gives CASSTFRGLNTGELFF.

V is TRBV20-1 and J is TRBJ2-7, with D uncertain. Germline CDR1 reads DFQATT; CDR2 reads SNEGSKA (reference sequence). The CDR3 extends over 10 amino acids. Trimming pared 6 bases from V and 4 bases from J, leaving 7 bases between. CDR3 loop: CSALTYEQYF. The DNA for the CDR3 is TGCAGTGCCCTAACTTACGAGCAGTACTTC.

This clonotype was seen only once. This chain connects TRBV11-2 to TRBJ2-2; D uncertain. Germline V lookup: CDR1 SGHAT, CDR2 FQNNGV. Deletions cut 8 bases from V and 0 bases from J, with 10 bases between. This CDR3 comprises 14 residues. The CDR3 DNA reads TGTGCCAGCCTCCTACAGACGAACACCGGGGAGCTGTTTTTT. This translates into CASLLQTNTGELFF.

In this sample, this clonotype turned up many times. The chain links TRBV20-1 to TRBJ1-2; D is perhaps TRBD1 (5 bases). V was shortened by 3 bases and J by 3 bases, with 26 bases between the two germline ends. Looked up from germline, CDR1 is DFQATT and CDR2 is SNEGSKA (reference sequence). CDR3 length equals 18 residues. CDR3 amino acids: CSASLTTEPRQLDYGYTF. The CDR3 bases are TGCAGTGCTAGTCTAACGACAGAACCCAGACAGTTAGACTATGGCTACACCTTC.

DNA of the CDR3: TGTGCCAGCAGCTTCCAGGGACTAGCGGGATTCGGGGAGCTGTTTTTT. It translates to CASSFQGLAGFGELFF. V and J are TRBV5-4 and TRBJ2-2; 13 positions agree with TRBD2. The CDR3 runs to 16 residues. Germline V lookup: CDR1 SGHNT, CDR2 YYREEE (reference sequence). The V and J ends lost 2 bases and 7 bases, in that order; junction bases with no gene match: 5.

The chain recombines TRBV7-9 with TRBJ1-4; tentative D call: TRBD1 (5 bases). CDR3 size: 17 residues. Trimming stripped 5 bases from V and 7 bases from J, with 23 bases between. Germline-derived CDR1 and CDR2 are SEHNR and FQNEAQ (reference sequence). CDR3 in amino acids: CASSPLRDGMKSEKLFF. CDR3 bases: TGTGCCAGCAGCCCCCTCCGGGACGGGATGAAGAGTGAAAAACTGTTTTTT.

This chain uses TRBV14 with TRBJ2-7, with no clear D. V lost 5 bases to trimming and J lost 3 bases, with 11 bases between them. CDR3 size: 13 residues. The germline CDR1 and CDR2 sequences are SGHDN and FVKESK. The CDR3 protein is CASSSGRVYEQYF. In nucleotides, the CDR3 is TGTGCCAGCAGCTCCGGACGGGTCTACGAGCAGTACTTC.